The 28 T cell receptor beta chains reported below all come from one sample, sequenced in a study of blood T cells in healthy people across ages. Next came a second PCR, run for about 7 to 12 cycles, which used a sample-barcoded 5' primer along with a J-beta primer mix. TCRdb ran MiXCR on the 5' RACE reads and lists one entry per CDR3 protein. The sample records 650,000 to 800,000 distinct CDR3 sequences, over 40% being singletons. The sequenced material came from blood. The receptors shown here come from an elderly woman in good health.

A single count supports this clonotype. The CDR3 DNA reads as TGTGCCAGCAGTTCGAGATCGGGTGGGATCACAGATACGCAGTATTTT. It codes for CASSSRSGGITDTQYF. V gene TRBV6-5 combines with J gene TRBJ2-3; D remains unclear. The CDR3 covers 16 residues. Trimming left V 4 bases short and J 2 bases short, with 16 bases between. Germline values: CDR1 MNHEY, CDR2 SVGAGI.

The sample holds many counts of this clonotype. The chain is built from TRBV9 and TRBJ1-6; weak D call: TRBD1 (6 bases). The ends were cut back, 0 bases at V and 1 base at J, with 8 bases in the middle. The CDR3 contains 16 residues. Germline V gene sequence: CDR1 SGDLS, CDR2 YYNGEE. Written as DNA, the CDR3 is TGTGCCAGCAGCGTAGCCGGGACATCCTATAATTCACCCCTCCACTTT. As protein: CASSVAGTSYNSPLHF.

This clonotype was observed many times. The chain carries TRBV7-2 and TRBJ2-1; TRBD1 matches 7 bases. V dropped 1 base and J dropped 3; count of bases not matched to a gene: 3. Germline values: CDR1 SGHTA, CDR2 FQGNSA. CDR3 length: 15 residues. CDR3 DNA: TGTGCCAGCAGCTTAGAGGGACAGAACTACAATGAGCAGTTCTTC. This translates into CASSLEGQNYNEQFF.

The V gene is TRBV5-5, the J gene TRBJ1-1; no clear D. The ends were cut back, 4 bases at V and 7 bases at J, with 17 bases in the middle. Germline assignment: CDR1 SGHKS and CDR2 YYEKEE (reference sequence). The CDR3 totals 14 residues. The chain's CDR3 is CASSAGDLRIEAFF. The CDR3 coding sequence is TGTGCCAGCAGCGCGGGCGACCTGCGGATTGAAGCTTTCTTT.

This clonotype was detected a few times. A much larger clone sits a single nucleotide away, making a read error possible. The chain uses TRBV6-6 and TRBJ2-7, with a tentative D call TRBD2 (6 bases). Germline V gene lookup returns CDR1 MNHNY and CDR2 SVGAGI (reference sequence). This CDR3 has 13 amino acids. Trimming stripped 5 bases from V and 7 bases from J, with 15 bases between. CDR3 in amino acids: CASSGPGRNEQYF. Here the CDR3 DNA reads TGTGCCAGCAGTGGACCGGGGAGGAATGAGCAGTACTTC.

Turning to this clonotype: A clone one base away is much larger, so this may be a read error. This rearrangement joins TRBV27 to TRBJ2-7; D may be TRBD1 or TRBD2 (6 bases each). CDR1 and CDR2 from the germline V gene are MNHEY and SMNVEV (reference sequence). The CDR3 runs 15 residues. The CDR3 is CACSLGGRFSYEQYF. CDR3 coding DNA: TGTGCCTGCAGTTTGGGGGGCCGCTTTTCCTACGAGCAGTACTTC.

The table lists this clonotype with a count of one. Given a much more abundant clone one base away, this may be a read error. The CDR3 DNA sequence: TGCGCCTGCAGCTCAGGGATCCAGGGGCTGGTAGATACGCAGTATTTT. Translation gives CACSSGIQGLVDTQYF. The V gene is TRBV5-1, the J gene TRBJ2-3; TRBD1 might be the D (6 bases). CDR1 and CDR2 (germline): SGHRS, YFSETQ. The CDR3 totals 16 residues.

The gene calls are TRBV6-6 and TRBJ2-4; possible D gene TRBD1, 5 bases. The J call is uncertain, as TRBJ2-5 better fits the DNA end. The CDR3 sequence is 16 residues long. Germline V gene sequence: CDR1 MNHNY, CDR2 SVGAGI (reference sequence). The CDR3, as DNA: TGTGCCAGCAGTTACGTCCAGGGCTTGGGAAAAGAGACCCAGTACTTC. This gives the protein CASSYVQGLGKETQYF.

Worth noting for this clonotype: Being one base from a much bigger clone, this may be a read error. This chain joins TRBV6-6 and TRBJ2-6, with a tentative D call TRBD1 (6 bases). Germline V gene lookup returns CDR1 MNHNY and CDR2 SVGAGI (reference sequence). This CDR3 has 15 residues. In DNA, the CDR3 is TGTGCCAGCAGTTACGGGGGCTTTGGGGCCAGCGTCCTGACTTTC. Its protein is CASSYGGFGASVLTF.

This clonotype was seen only once. The V and J genes are TRBV7-6 and TRBJ1-1; a weak D match, TRBD1 (6 bases). This CDR3 has 13 amino acids. V was cut by 5 bases and J by 10 bases, with 17 bases left in between. In germline, CDR1 is SGHVS, CDR2 FNYEAQ. The CDR3 DNA reads TGTGCCAGCAGCCAGTCCCTACAGGGTGCAGCTTTCTTT. This sequence encodes CASSQSLQGAAFF.

Notes on this clonotype: A much bigger clone sits one base away, suggesting this may be a read error. The chain combines TRBV20-1 with TRBJ2-1; 9 positions agree with TRBD2. V trimming: 7 bases; J trimming: 1 base; junction bases outside the gene matches: 5. CDR3 length: 14 amino acids. Per the germline V gene, CDR1 is DFQATT and CDR2 is SNEGSKA (reference sequence). CDR3: CSVLTSGSYNEQFF. CDR3 DNA: TGCAGTGTCCTGACTAGCGGTTCCTACAATGAGCAGTTCTTC.

V gene TRBV4-1 combines with J gene TRBJ1-2; 9 positions agree with TRBD1. V shed 0 bases and J 1 base; nucleotides not matched to a gene: 0. The CDR3 is 15 amino acids. Germline loops: CDR1 MGHRA, CDR2 YSYEKL. The CDR3 DNA follows: TGCGCCAGCAGCCAAGAGGGACAGGGTAACTATGGCTACACCTTC. Protein: CASSQEGQGNYGYTF.

The gene calls are TRBV6-1 and TRBJ2-1, with D unresolved. V lost 2 bases and J 10 bases, leaving 15 bases between the germline ends. Germline V CDR1 and CDR2: MNHNS, SASEGT. The CDR3 runs to 14 residues. The CDR3 loop is CASSEWGSRSEQFF. In DNA, the CDR3 is TGTGCCAGCAGTGAATGGGGATCACGGTCCGAGCAGTTCTTC.

V and J are TRBV5-1 and TRBJ2-5; 7 nucleotides line up with TRBD1. The CDR3 loop spans 14 amino acids. Germline V gene lookup returns CDR1 SGHRS and CDR2 YFSETQ. J gave up 4 bases and V 4 bases, and 7 bases lay outside the gene matches. The CDR3 protein is CASSVTGSRETQYF. The CDR3 nucleotides read TGCGCCAGCAGCGTGACAGGGAGTCGAGAGACCCAGTACTTC.

The sample holds one count of this clonotype. A junction boundary mismatches the germline segment, possibly from a read error. V is TRBV6-5 and J is TRBJ1-1; 9 bases fit TRBD1. The germline V gene encodes CDR1 MNHEY and CDR2 SVGAGI. CDR3 size: 16 residues. The CDR3 DNA is TGTGCCAGCAGTTACGGACAGGGGCAAGTGAACACTGAAACTTTCTTT. Encoded protein: CASSYGQGQVNTETFF.

This clonotype was counted a few times. The J gene is TRBJ1-5, the V gene TRBV24-1; no definite D call. The CDR3 has 12 amino acids. The V and J ends lost 10 bases and 4 bases respectively, with 10 bases between them. Germline values: CDR1 KGHDR, CDR2 SFDVKD. The CDR3 reads CATNDGNQPQHF. The CDR3 bases are TGTGCCACAAATGACGGTAATCAGCCCCAGCATTTT.

The gene calls are TRBV11-2 and TRBJ2-7; the D gene is possibly TRBD2 (6 bases). TRBJ2-5 matches the DNA end more closely, so the J call is doubtful. The CDR3 is 15 amino acids. Germline lookup yields CDR1 SGHAT and CDR2 FQNNGV. The CDR3: CASSLGRGASETQYF. The CDR3 nucleotides read TGTGCCAGCAGCTTAGGGCGGGGAGCCTCAGAGACCCAGTACTTC.

This clonotype was seen at least ten times. J is TRBJ1-1 and V is TRBV12-3 or TRBV12-4; D might be TRBD1 (5 bases). V was pared by 2 bases and J by 0 bases, with 10 bases between. The length of the CDR3 is 15 residues. The chain's CDR3 is CASSLRGTLNTEAFF. CDR3 coding DNA: TGTGCCAGCAGTTTACGGGGGACCTTGAACACTGAAGCTTTCTTT.

The chain joins TRBV4-2 to TRBJ1-1; D is uncertain. This CDR3 is 16 amino acids long. The germline V gene has CDR1 LGHNA and CDR2 YNFKEQ. V lost 2 bases and J lost 0, with 13 bases in between. CDR3: CASSQPTTPVNTEAFF. In nucleotides, the CDR3 is TGTGCCAGCAGCCAACCGACGACACCCGTGAACACTGAAGCTTTCTTT.

This clonotype was observed a few times. One junction end does not reproduce the germline sequence, and a read error may be involved. The chain joins TRBV12-3 or TRBV12-4 to TRBJ1-5; TRBD1 matches at 8 bases. The CDR3 runs 13 residues. The CDR3 protein is CASTLAGGQAQHF. The CDR3 nucleotides are TGTGCCAGCACTTTAGCAGGGGGCCAAGCCCAGCATTTT.

The chain couples TRBV28 to TRBJ2-1; TRBD1 might be the D (6 bases). CDR1 is MDHEN and CDR2 is SYDVKM in the germline V gene. V was trimmed by 1 base and J by 7 bases, leaving 17 bases between them. The CDR3 sequence is 16 residues long. The CDR3 here is CASSLLMRGWDNEQFF. The CDR3 DNA reads as TGTGCCAGCAGTTTATTAATGAGGGGGTGGGATAATGAGCAGTTCTTC.

The rearrangement links TRBV7-9 to TRBJ2-4, with 7 bases matching TRBD2. The CDR3 totals 16 residues. Trimming took 5 bases from V and 1 from J; bases not matched to a gene: 8. CDR1 and CDR2 (germline): SEHNR, FQNEAQ (reference sequence). Here the CDR3 reads CASSQWTGGAKNIQYF. The CDR3 coding sequence is TGTGCCAGCAGCCAATGGACCGGGGGGGCCAAAAACATTCAGTACTTC.

The chain couples TRBV5-1 to TRBJ2-5; D is ambiguous. The CDR3 has 16 residues. The germline V gene has CDR1 SGHRS and CDR2 YFSETQ. Between the trimmed V and J ends, which lost 4 bases and 5 bases, there was a span of 21 bases. The CDR3 DNA reads TGCGCCAGCAGCCTTCATTTAGGATTATCGCTGGAGACCCAGTACTTC. It translates to CASSLHLGLSLETQYF.

The rearrangement uses TRBV3-1 and TRBJ1-2; no definite D call. There are 14 residues in the CDR3. V was pared by 3 bases and J by 2 bases, with 10 bases between. Per germline, CDR1 LGHDT and CDR2 YNNKEL (reference sequence). CDR3 sequence: CASSHTGLNYGYTF. CDR3 DNA: TGTGCCAGCAGCCACACGGGGTTAAACTATGGCTACACCTTC.

In its sample, this clonotype was seen many times. This chain links TRBV6-5 with TRBJ1-2; 9 bases are a match to TRBD1. The CDR3 runs 14 residues. The V gene's germline CDR1 is MNHEY and CDR2 SVGAGI. V lost 6 bases, J lost 4 bases, and 6 bases stayed unmatched. CDR3 nucleotide sequence: TGTGCCAGCAGGGATGACAGGGGGAGCTATGGCTACACCTTC. As protein: CASRDDRGSYGYTF.

V is TRBV7-2 and J is TRBJ2-5, with 11 bases aligning to TRBD2. CDR1 SGHTA and CDR2 FQGNSA come from the germline V gene. The CDR3 spans 15 residues. V lost 2 bases to trimming and J lost 4 bases; unmatched junction nucleotides: 3. DNA of the CDR3: TGTGCCAGCAGCTTACTAGGACTAGCGGGAGAGACCCAGTACTTC. Its protein is CASSLLGLAGETQYF.

In this sample, this clonotype turned up many times. The rearrangement uses TRBV12-3 or TRBV12-4 and TRBJ2-3, with 7 bases aligning to TRBD2. J lost 1 base, V lost 8 bases, and 6 bases had no gene match. The length of the CDR3 is 14 residues. The CDR3 DNA follows: TGTGCCAGCCGTGCGGGGGTCGGCACAGATACGCAGTATTTT. It yields the protein CASRAGVGTDTQYF.

This clonotype appeared many times. The rearrangement links TRBV30 to TRBJ2-5; tentative D call: TRBD1 (6 bases). The CDR3 contains 11 residues. V dropped 2 bases and J dropped 5 bases, with 6 bases sitting between them. The germline V gene encodes CDR1 GTSNPN and CDR2 SVGIG (reference sequence). The CDR3 region is CAWSRGETQYF. The CDR3 coding sequence is TGTGCCTGGAGTAGGGGGGAGACCCAGTACTTC.